Listed below are T cell receptor beta chains from one sample, sequenced in a study of T cell changes during pregnancy in multiple sclerosis. Produced via immunoSEQ multiplex PCR; TCRdb's table is partial and in-frame only. This table holds 45,000 to 70,000 clones, around 92% found once. The sample here was CD4+ T cells from peripheral blood mononuclear cells, taken in the second trimester of pregnancy. These receptors originate from a female donor with multiple sclerosis, enrolled in a pregnancy study. Each CDR3 is given with its conserved first and last residue. The D gene is left open where the match is weak. Not all rows give a size; the values are once, few, many and, for expanded clones, a class.

v_call	clone_size	j_call	d_call	cdr3_length	cdr3_aa	cdr3_nt
TRBV7-2	many	TRBJ2-3	NA	15	CASSLVAVSTDTQYF	TGTGCCAGCAGCTTAGTAGCGGTGAGCACAGATACGCAGTATTTT
TRBV19	NA	TRBJ1-4	NA	18	CASSRRGWDITTNEKLFF	TGTGCCAGTAGTCGACGGGGTTGGGACATAACAACTAATGAAAAACTGTTTTTT
TRBV6-5	NA	TRBJ2-3	NA	16	CASSYGRVPPTDTQYF	TGTGCCAGCAGTTACGGCCGGGTCCCGCCCACAGATACGCAGTATTTT
TRBV29-1	NA	TRBJ1-3	NA	12	CSVGLSGNTIYF	TGCAGCGTTGGACTCTCTGGAAACACCATATATTTT
TRBV10-3	NA	TRBJ1-5	TRBD1	14	CAISGQGEGQPQHF	TGTGCCATCAGCGGACAGGGGGAAGGTCAGCCCCAGCATTTT
TRBV9	NA	TRBJ2-3	NA	16	CASSVGDIGGTDTQYF	TGTGCCAGCAGCGTAGGGGACATCGGGGGCACAGATACGCAGTATTTT
TRBV7-6	NA	TRBJ2-1	NA	15	CASSLEGVRPNEQFF	TGTGCCAGCAGCTTAGAGGGAGTGCGGCCCAATGAGCAGTTCTTC
TRBV7-9	NA	TRBJ1-4	TRBD1	14	CASSPGQGAQKLFF	TGTGCCAGCAGCCCGGGACAGGGGGCACAAAAACTGTTTTTT
TRBV19	NA	TRBJ1-1	TRBD1	15	CASSPLTGGGTEAFF	TGTGCCAGTAGTCCCTTGACAGGGGGGGGCACTGAAGCTTTCTTT
TRBV28	NA	TRBJ2-1	NA	14	CASSSGGAPKEQFF	TGTGCCAGCAGTTCCGGGGGAGCTCCCAAGGAGCAGTTCTTC
TRBV27	NA	TRBJ1-1	NA	14	CASSLRGLGAEAFF	TGTGCCAGCAGTTTGAGAGGGCTTGGGGCTGAAGCTTTCTTT
TRBV7-2	NA	TRBJ2-1	TRBD2	15	CASSLTGGPVNEQFF	TGTGCCAGCAGCTTAACGGGGGGGCCCGTCAATGAGCAGTTCTTC
TRBV28	NA	TRBJ2-7	NA	13	CASSSLPSGEQYF	TGTGCCAGCAGTTCCCTCCCTTCGGGCGAGCAGTACTTC
TRBV19	few	TRBJ2-1	TRBD2	16	CASTLTSGHSYNEQFF	TGTGCCAGTACCCTGACTAGCGGGCACTCCTACAATGAGCAGTTCTTC
TRBV5-4	NA	TRBJ2-1	NA	16	CASSLEAPGVLNEQFF	TGTGCCAGCAGCTTGGAGGCTCCAGGGGTGCTCAATGAGCAGTTCTTC
TRBV6-6	NA	TRBJ1-2	TRBD1	14	CASSSPTGTDGYTF	TGTGCCAGCAGTTCCCCGACAGGGACGGATGGCTACACCTTC
TRBV5-4	NA	TRBJ2-3	NA	15	CASSSRGDSTDTQYF	TGTGCCAGCAGCTCCAGGGGGGATAGCACAGATACGCAGTATTTT
TRBV19	NA	TRBJ1-5	NA	15	CASSIADRETQPQHF	TGTGCCAGTAGTATAGCTGATAGGGAGACCCAGCCCCAGCATTTT
TRBV28	NA	TRBJ2-3	NA	14	CASSLPLRTDTQYF	TGTGCCAGCAGTTTACCGCTACGCACAGATACGCAGTATTTT
TRBV4-1	NA	TRBJ2-4	NA	16	CASSQGPQGRENIQYF	TGCGCCAGCAGCCAAGGTCCCCAGGGTCGGGAAAACATTCAGTACTTC
TRBV5-4	NA	TRBJ2-1	TRBD2	15	CASSPGLAAYNEQFF	TGTGCCAGCAGCCCGGGACTAGCGGCGTACAATGAGCAGTTCTTC
TRBV2	few	TRBJ1-1	NA	14	CASSRGGLNTEAFF	TGTGCCAGCAGCCGCGGAGGATTGAACACTGAAGCTTTCTTT
TRBV28	NA	TRBJ1-5	TRBD1	14	CASSLEQGGQPQHF	TGTGCCAGCAGCTTAGAACAGGGGGGACAGCCCCAGCATTTT
TRBV5-1	NA	TRBJ1-1	NA	15	CASSLGHPGPTEAFF	TGCGCCAGCAGCTTGGGACACCCAGGGCCCACTGAAGCTTTCTTT
TRBV5-4	NA	TRBJ2-1	NA	11	CASTSLNEQFF	TGTGCCAGCACCTCTCTCAATGAGCAGTTCTTC
TRBV19	NA	TRBJ1-5	NA	11	CAGGGNQPQHF	TGTGCGGGGGGAGGCAATCAGCCCCAGCATTTT
TRBV10-3	NA	TRBJ2-6	TRBD1	17	CAISRDRGDRGANVLTF	TGTGCCATCAGCCGGGACAGGGGTGACCGTGGGGCCAACGTCCTGACTTTC
TRBV25-1	NA	TRBJ2-3	NA	12	CASSEYTDTQYF	TGTGCCAGCAGTGAGTACACAGATACGCAGTATTTT
TRBV28	NA	TRBJ2-2	TRBD2	15	CASRPSGEGTGELFF	TGTGCCAGCAGACCTAGCGGGGAGGGCACCGGGGAGCTGTTTTTT
TRBV18	NA	TRBJ2-2	NA	15	CASSPLTGNTGELFF	TGTGCCAGCTCACCACTAACAGGGAACACCGGGGAGCTGTTTTTT
TRBV5-1	NA	TRBJ1-1	TRBD1	14	CASSTGQGASEAFF	TGCGCCAGCAGCACGGGACAGGGGGCGTCTGAAGCTTTCTTT
TRBV18	NA	TRBJ2-3	TRBD1	14	CASSPPVGGPLQYF	TGTGCCAGCTCACCACCAGTAGGGGGCCCCCTTCAGTATTTT
TRBV11-2	NA	TRBJ1-2	TRBD1	13	CASSSDRVDGYTF	TGTGCCAGCAGCTCCGACAGGGTGGATGGCTACACCTTC
TRBV6-5	NA	TRBJ2-2	TRBD2	15	CASSYDYSGTGELFF	TGTGCCAGCAGTTATGACTATAGCGGGACCGGGGAGCTGTTTTTT
TRBV19	once	TRBJ2-5	TRBD2	16	CASSNLGTSRQETQYF	TGTGCCAGTAGTAACCTTGGGACTAGCCGTCAAGAGACCCAGTACTTC
TRBV6-5	NA	TRBJ1-1	TRBD1	14	CASSDRVIGTEAFF	TGTGCCAGCAGTGACAGGGTAATCGGGACTGAAGCTTTCTTT
TRBV30	NA	TRBJ2-2	NA	13	CAWSVLEGGELFF	TGTGCCTGGAGCGTTCTGGAGGGCGGGGAGCTGTTTTTT
TRBV5-1	NA	TRBJ2-7	TRBD2	14	CASSSGTSSYEQYF	TGCGCCAGCAGCTCCGGGACTAGCTCCTACGAGCAGTACTTC
TRBV5-1	NA	TRBJ2-7	NA	15	CASSLGGGLSYEQYF	TGCGCCAGCAGCTTGGGTGGAGGATTATCCTACGAGCAGTACTTC
TRBV19	NA	TRBJ2-7	NA	16	CASSKWSQGQGYEQYF	TGTGCCAGTAGTAAGTGGTCCCAGGGTCAAGGTTACGAGCAGTACTTC
TRBV9	NA	TRBJ2-3	TRBD2	15	CASSVGTSVGDTQYF	TGTGCCAGCAGCGTAGGGACTAGCGTTGGAGATACGCAGTATTTT
TRBV6-6	NA	TRBJ2-5	NA	15	CASSYRTGEAETQYF	TGTGCCAGCAGTTACCGCACAGGGGAGGCGGAGACCCAGTACTTC
TRBV2	NA	TRBJ1-4	NA	14	CASGAQGTSEKLFF	TGTGCCAGCGGCGCCCAGGGGACGAGTGAAAAACTGTTTTTT
TRBV7-2	NA	TRBJ1-5	NA	14	CASSSGYSNQPQHF	TGTGCCAGCAGCTCCGGGTATAGCAATCAGCCCCAGCATTTT
TRBV4-2	NA	TRBJ2-1	NA	17	CASSQQAGIGAYNEQFF	TGTGCCAGCAGCCAGCAAGCCGGGATCGGGGCCTACAATGAGCAGTTCTTC
TRBV30	NA	TRBJ2-3	NA	15	CAWSVLESSRDTQYF	TGTGCCTGGAGTGTACTTGAGTCCTCGAGGGATACGCAGTATTTT
TRBV7-8	NA	TRBJ2-7	NA	14	CASSLRSTNYEQYF	TGTGCCAGCAGCCTCCGATCGACAAACTACGAGCAGTACTTC
TRBV5-1	NA	TRBJ2-6	NA	19	CASSWQGRGDPRGANVLTF	TGCGCCAGCAGCTGGCAGGGCAGGGGTGACCCCCGGGGGGCCAACGTCCTGACTTTC
TRBV5-1	NA	TRBJ2-7	NA	15	CASSPRSGGEFEQYF	TGCGCCAGCAGCCCGCGGTCCGGGGGAGAGTTCGAGCAGTACTTC
TRBV4-2	once	TRBJ2-1	TRBD2	14	CASSQVGGSHEQFF	TGTGCCAGCAGCCAAGTAGGCGGGAGCCATGAGCAGTTCTTC
TRBV6-5	NA	TRBJ1-1	TRBD1	14	CASSSWTGGREAFF	TGTGCCAGCAGTTCGTGGACAGGGGGCCGGGAAGCTTTCTTT
TRBV27	NA	TRBJ2-2	NA	15	CASSHFLANTGELFF	TGTGCCAGCAGCCACTTTCTAGCTAACACCGGGGAGCTGTTTTTT
TRBV18	NA	TRBJ1-1	NA	18	CASSPPVGGRGMNTEAFF	TGTGCCAGCTCACCACCAGTCGGGGGAAGAGGGATGAACACTGAAGCTTTCTTT
TRBV30	NA	TRBJ2-7	NA	13	CAYRVPGSYEQYF	TGTGCCTACCGTGTTCCCGGCTCCTACGAGCAGTACTTC